Each of the 31 T cell receptor beta chains below was sequenced from the same sample in a study of blood T cell repertoires in COVID-19. Profiled with immunoSEQ multiplex PCR; TCRdb holds only in-frame clones, not every one. The sample lists about 310,000 clones, about nine tenths occurring once. Sequencing was carried out using peripheral blood. These TCRs come from a man between 50 and 59 years old with active or convalescent COVID-19.

The chain combines TRBV7-9 with TRBJ1-1; 10 positions match TRBD1. Germline V gives CDR1 SEHNR, CDR2 FQNEAQ (reference sequence). There are 13 residues in the CDR3. Trimming took 2 bases from V and 7 from J; bases not matched to a gene: 1. CDR3 sequence (DNA): TGTGCCAGCAGCTTAAGGACAGGGGGTGAAGCTTTCTTT. This gives the protein CASSLRTGGEAFF.

This clone was seen once. V and J are TRBV18 and TRBJ2-5, with TRBD1 as a possible D gene (6 bases). CDR1 and CDR2 from the germline V gene are KGHSH and LQKENI. Trimming stripped 0 bases from V and 4 bases from J, with 9 bases between. The CDR3 sequence is 14 residues long. CDR3 region: CASSPPGQLETQYF. As DNA, the CDR3 is TGTGCCAGCTCACCACCGGGACAACTAGAGACCCAGTACTTC. The full variable domain, with the rest looked up from reference TRBV18 and TRBJ2-5, is NAGVMQNPRHLVRRRGQEARLRCSPMKGHSHVYWYRQLPEEGLKFMVYLQKENIIDESGMPKERFSAEFPKEGPSILRIQQVVRGDSAAYFCASSPPGQLETQYFGPGTRLLVL.

V gene TRBV6-6 combines with J gene TRBJ2-3; perhaps TRBD1 as D (6 bases). This CDR3 has 12 amino acids. In germline, CDR1 is MNHNY, CDR2 SVGAGI (reference sequence). V lost 7 bases, J lost 2 bases, and 7 bases lay in between. This CDR3 is CASNRATDTQYF. In DNA, the CDR3 is TGTGCCAGCAACAGGGCCACAGATACGCAGTATTTT.

This clone was picked up one time. This sample includes further DNA sequences coding for the same CDR3. The V call is TRBV27, the J call TRBJ1-2; the match to TRBD1 covers 8 bases. Unmatched junction bases numbered 8, after V lost 6 bases and J lost 8 bases. The CDR3 totals 13 residues. Germline loops: CDR1 MNHEY, CDR2 SMNVEV (reference sequence). CDR3 in DNA: TGTGCCAGCAGCCTCCAGGGGGCTGGGGGCTACACCTTC. It encodes CASSLQGAGGYTF.

This chain joins TRBV6-5 and TRBJ1-6; D ambiguous. Trimming pared 6 bases from V and 3 bases from J, leaving 6 bases between. Germline CDR1 reads MNHEY; CDR2 reads SVGAGI. This CDR3 comprises 13 residues. Here the CDR3 DNA reads TGTGCCAGCAGGACAAGCTATAATTCACCCCTCCACTTT. It codes for CASRTSYNSPLHF.

J is TRBJ1-2 and V is TRBV15; 11 bases align to TRBD1. Germline V lookup: CDR1 LNHNV, CDR2 YYDKDF (reference sequence). J was trimmed by 7 bases and V by 0 bases; bases with no gene match: 13. The CDR3 contains 18 residues. The CDR3: CATSRDKRWTGGESGYTF. The DNA for the CDR3 is TGTGCCACCAGCAGAGATAAGAGGTGGACAGGGGGCGAATCTGGCTACACCTTC.

This chain connects TRBV10-3 to TRBJ1-6; D is possibly TRBD1 (6 bases). The germline CDR1 and CDR2 sequences are ENHRY and SYGVKD. The CDR3 loop spans 14 amino acids. V was cut by 10 bases and J by 6 bases, with 16 bases left in between. The CDR3 DNA reads as TGTGCCAGCTCAGGGGTAGTGGGTAATTCACCCCTCCACTTT. Translation gives CASSGVVGNSPLHF.

The rearrangement joins TRBV7-9 to TRBJ1-5; D gene ambiguous. The V gene's germline CDR1 is SEHNR and CDR2 FQNEAQ (reference sequence). With 1 base removed from V and 7 bases from J, the gap between germline ends came to 8 bases. CDR3 size: 13 residues. CDR3: CASSLEGGQPQHF. The CDR3 DNA reads TGTGCCAGCAGCTTAGAAGGAGGACAGCCCCAGCATTTT. Supplemented by reference TRBV7-9 and TRBJ1-5, the full variable domain reads DTGVSQNPRHKITKRGQNVTFRCDPISEHNRLYWYRQTLGQGPEFLTYFQNEAQLEKSRLLSDRFSAERPKGSFSTLEIQRTEQGDSAMYLCASSLEGGQPQHFGDGTRLSIL.

As for this clone: The sample carries other DNA sequences with the same CDR3. The chain links TRBV7-3 to TRBJ2-7; TRBD2 matches at 8 bases. J was trimmed by 3 bases and V by 5 bases; bases with no gene match: 12. CDR1 and CDR2 (germline): SGHTA, FQGTGA. The CDR3 length is 16 residues. The CDR3 reads CASSPSSAAGVYEQYF. The DNA for the CDR3 is TGTGCCAGCAGCCCCAGCTCGGCAGCGGGAGTCTACGAGCAGTACTTC.

The CDR3 DNA reads as TGTGCCAGCAGCGCCCGGACAGGGGAATATGGCTACACCTTC. Its translation: CASSARTGEYGYTF. The rearrangement links TRBV7-8 to TRBJ1-2; 9 bases are a match to TRBD1. Germline CDR1 is SGHVS and CDR2 is FQNEAQ. The CDR3 contains 14 residues. V gave up 5 bases and J gave up 5 bases; unmatched junction bases: 6.

In nucleotides, the CDR3 is TGTGCCAGCAGCTTCACTCAGACTAGCAACGAGCAGTACTTC. Translated: CASSFTQTSNEQYF. The chain carries TRBV11-2 and TRBJ2-7; 7 bases are a match to TRBD2. Germline V gene sequence: CDR1 SGHAT, CDR2 FQNNGV. Unmatched junction bases numbered 7, after V lost 3 bases and J lost 5 bases. The CDR3 consists of 14 residues.

The chain recombines TRBV9 with TRBJ2-1, with 10 bases that match TRBD2. V lost 4 bases to trimming and J lost 6 bases; unmatched junction nucleotides: 7. The CDR3 runs to 15 residues. Germline-derived CDR1 and CDR2 are SGDLS and YYNGEE. The CDR3 reads CASSPRAGGPNEQFF. The CDR3 nucleotides read TGTGCCAGCAGCCCCCGAGCGGGGGGGCCCAATGAGCAGTTCTTC.

The rearrangement joins TRBV4-1 to TRBJ1-5; TRBD1 is a possible D gene (6 bases). Germline V gene data show CDR1 as MGHRA and CDR2 as YSYEKL. Trimming cost V 2 bases and J 5 bases, with 7 bases left between them. The CDR3 contains 13 residues. CDR3 in DNA: TGCGCCAGCAGCCAAAGACAGGATCAGCCCCAGCATTTT. Protein product: CASSQRQDQPQHF.

The rearrangement uses TRBV2 and TRBJ1-1; 7 positions agree with TRBD1. Trimming removed 5 bases from V and 3 bases from J; junction bases left unmatched: 6. This CDR3 is 14 amino acids long. Germline values: CDR1 SNHLY, CDR2 FYNNEI. CDR3 sequence reads: CASSIQGVDTEAFF. The CDR3 coding sequence is TGTGCCAGCAGTATTCAGGGGGTCGACACTGAAGCTTTCTTT. The variable domain in full, with the rest retrieved from reference TRBV2 and TRBJ1-1, is EPEVTQTPSHQVTQMGQEVILRCVPISNHLYFYWYRQILGQKVEFLVSFYNNEISEKSEIFDDQFSVERPDGSNFTLKIRSTKLEDSAMYFCASSIQGVDTEAFFGQGTRLTVV.

The rearrangement links TRBV10-3 to TRBJ1-1; D not certain. V lost 6 bases and J 4 bases, leaving 6 bases between the germline ends. Per germline, CDR1 ENHRY and CDR2 SYGVKD. The CDR3 length is 11 residues. The CDR3 sequence is CAIRQSTEAFF. CDR3 coding DNA: TGTGCCATCAGACAGTCCACTGAAGCTTTCTTT.

The chain has TRBV6-6 and TRBJ1-5, with D unclear. CDR3 length equals 14 residues. The V end lost 5 bases, the J end lost 0 bases, and 8 bases lay between the germline ends. The germline V gene encodes CDR1 MNHNY and CDR2 SVGAGI (reference sequence). The CDR3 sequence is CASSRAGSNQPQHF. CDR3 bases: TGTGCCAGCAGTAGGGCGGGTAGCAATCAGCCCCAGCATTTT.

V is TRBV28 and J is TRBJ2-6; maybe TRBD1 (6 bases). Trimming pared 11 bases from V and 4 bases from J, leaving 15 bases between. CDR1 and CDR2 (germline): MDHEN, SYDVKM. CDR3 length equals 14 residues. CDR3 DNA: TGTGCCGCAAAGGGACAAGTGGGGGCCAACGTCCTGACTTTC. Its translation: CAAKGQVGANVLTF.

This clone was counted only a few times. This chain uses TRBV3-1 (or the pseudogene TRBV3-2) with TRBJ2-7; perhaps TRBD2 as D (6 bases). Germline assignment: CDR1 LGHDT and CDR2 YNNKEL (reference sequence). This CDR3 has 12 amino acids. V was shortened by 8 bases and J by 2 bases, with 10 bases between the two germline ends. The CDR3, as DNA: TGTGCCAGCCGGGGGTGGACCTACGAGCAGTACTTC. It translates to CASRGWTYEQYF.

The V gene is TRBV28, the J gene TRBJ2-5; no firm D call. CDR3 length: 14 amino acids. Looked up from germline, CDR1 is MDHEN and CDR2 is SYDVKM. Deletions cut 4 bases from V and 5 bases from J, with 14 bases between. As DNA, the CDR3 is TGTGCCAGCAGTTCACCGGGTTCTCTGGAGACCCAGTACTTC. As protein: CASSSPGSLETQYF.

This clone was seen a single time. The chain carries TRBV29-1 and TRBJ2-1; possible D gene TRBD2, 6 bases. V lost 4 bases and J lost 6, with 19 bases in between. The CDR3 spans 15 residues. Germline CDR1 SQVTM, CDR2 ANQGSEA. CDR3: CSVALKAGPRNEQFF. The CDR3 DNA sequence: TGCAGCGTTGCTCTTAAGGCGGGGCCCCGCAATGAGCAGTTCTTC.

The chain combines TRBV5-6 with TRBJ1-1, with D tentatively TRBD1 (6 bases). Germline lookup yields CDR1 SGHDT and CDR2 YYEEEE. The CDR3 spans 16 residues. V was shortened by 4 bases and J by 9 bases, with 25 bases between the two germline ends. CDR3 sequence: CASSPTGGARGDQAFF. The CDR3 coding sequence is TGTGCCAGCAGCCCGACCGGGGGGGCCAGAGGGGATCAAGCTTTCTTT. Supplemented by reference TRBV5-6 and TRBJ1-1, the full variable domain reads DAGVTQSPTHLIKTRGQQVTLRCSPKSGHDTVSWYQQALGQGPQFIFQYYEEEERQRGNFPDRFSGHQFPNYSSELNVNALLLGDSALYLCASSPTGGARGDQAFFGQGTRLTVV.

The rearrangement links TRBV6-6 to TRBJ2-2, with 9 bases identical to TRBD2. Trimming cost V 6 bases and J 0 bases; bases outside gene matches: 20. The V gene's germline CDR1 is MNHNY and CDR2 SVGAGI (reference sequence). This CDR3 comprises 21 residues. CDR3: CASSYPLGASGKGANTGELFF. CDR3 coding DNA: TGTGCCAGCAGCTACCCCCTGGGGGCTAGCGGGAAGGGAGCGAACACCGGGGAGCTGTTTTTT.

This clone was counted once. V gene TRBV6-5 combines with J gene TRBJ2-7, with 9 bases identical to TRBD1. V shed 5 bases and J 4 bases; nucleotides not matched to a gene: 9. The CDR3 sequence is 15 residues long. Germline V gene sequence: CDR1 MNHEY, CDR2 SVGAGI. The CDR3, as DNA: TGTGCCAGCAGTCGCCCGGGACAGGGAAAGTACGAGCAGTACTTC. The encoded protein is CASSRPGQGKYEQYF.

The chain employs TRBV5-1 and TRBJ2-1; 12 bases agree with TRBD2. Germline-derived CDR1 and CDR2 are SGHRS and YFSETQ. V was clipped by 1 base and J by 9 bases; unmatched bases: 8. This CDR3 is built from 16 residues. The CDR3 coding sequence is TGCGCCAGCAGCTTGACCCTAGCGGGAGGGCCTGGTGAGCAGTTCTTC. Residues: CASSLTLAGGPGEQFF.

This chain uses TRBV28 with TRBJ2-1; 9 nucleotides match TRBD2. Losses at the gene ends were 6 bases for V and 4 bases for J; bases not matched to a gene: 10. The CDR3 has 16 amino acids. CDR1 is MDHEN, CDR2 SYDVKM, per germline. The CDR3 nucleotides read TGTGCCAGCAGACTAGAAGCGGGAGGAAGGTACAATGAGCAGTTCTTC. Amino acids: CASRLEAGGRYNEQFF.

The chain joins TRBV2 to TRBJ1-1; D is unresolved. V was shortened by 5 bases and J by 6 bases, with 13 bases between the two germline ends. The CDR3 is 13 residues long. Germline V lookup: CDR1 SNHLY, CDR2 FYNNEI. The CDR3 is CASSSYKGAEAFF. Here the CDR3 DNA reads TGTGCCAGCAGTTCATATAAAGGAGCTGAAGCTTTCTTT.

The CDR3 is CASSKLRTGRYNEQFF. The CDR3 DNA sequence: TGTGCCAGCAGCAAACTACGGACAGGACGCTACAATGAGCAGTTCTTC. This sequence joins TRBV21-1 and TRBJ2-1; the tabulated D call, TRBD1, remains unverified against the DNA. TRBV21-1 is termed a pseudogene. The length of the CDR3 is 16 residues.

The rearrangement links TRBV5-1 to TRBJ1-1; D is ambiguous. This CDR3 region has 14 residues. Trimming shortened V by 3 bases and J by 1 base, and 10 bases separated the two germline ends. Looked up from germline, CDR1 is SGHRS and CDR2 is YFSETQ. The CDR3 coding sequence is TGCGCCAGCAGCTCCGGACGGGAGAACACTGAAGCTTTCTTT. This gives the protein CASSSGRENTEAFF.

The chain is built from TRBV28 and TRBJ2-6; D gene uncertain. V was shortened by 8 bases and J by 0 bases, with 11 bases between the two germline ends. CDR1 is MDHEN, CDR2 SYDVKM, per germline. CDR3 length: 15 residues. The CDR3 protein is CASGNPSSGANVLTF. CDR3 nucleotides: TGTGCCAGCGGAAATCCTAGCTCTGGGGCCAACGTCCTGACTTTC.

J is TRBJ2-2 and V is TRBV7-2; a possible D gene is TRBD1 (5 bases). Germline assignment: CDR1 SGHTA and CDR2 FQGNSA. The V end was cut by 5 bases, the J end by 5 bases, with 15 bases between. The CDR3 extends over 15 amino acids. The CDR3 spells CASSPDSATTGELFF. DNA of the CDR3: TGTGCCAGCAGCCCCGACAGCGCAACGACCGGGGAGCTGTTTTTT.

The chain couples TRBV4-1 to TRBJ2-5; tentatively, D is TRBD1 (7 bases). The CDR3 length is 13 residues. With 5 bases removed from V and 5 bases from J, the gap between germline ends came to 12 bases. Germline-derived CDR1 and CDR2 are MGHRA and YSYEKL. Here the CDR3 reads CASSSGGFETQYF. The CDR3 DNA sequence: TGCGCCAGCAGCTCAGGGGGGTTCGAGACCCAGTACTTC.